This TCR beta chain was captured in a study of control samples from healthy donors and cancer patients. The CDR3 loop spans 16 amino acids. From germline, CDR1 is SGHTA and CDR2 FQGNSA. Trimming shortened V by 5 bases and J by 2 bases, and 18 bases separated the two germline ends. The data were produced by immunoSEQ multiplex PCR, yet TCRdb's version contains in-frame clones alone and is incomplete. The profile shows about 63,000 clones, approximately 85% of them singletons. Only one count was recorded for this clone. The rearrangement joins TRBV7-2 to TRBJ2-5; D might be TRBD1 (5 bases). The TCR comes from a man aged 35-49 years in good health. Sequenced material: blood. In DNA form, the CDR3 reads TGTGCCAGCAGCGTAGACAGCAGTGGTCTACAAGAGACCCAGTACTTC. Its protein is CASSVDSSGLQETQYF.